Shown below are 11 T cell receptor beta chains from a single sample sequenced in a study of OX40 agonist ivuxolimab in advanced cancers. The protocol was immunoSEQ multiplex PCR, while the TCRdb copy is restricted to in-frame clones and leaves out a portion. The repertoire has around 19,000 clones, approximately 81% of them found once; the top ten carry approximately 24%. Material: CD4+ or CD8+ T cells sorted from blood, obtained in a trial of the OX40 agonist ivuxolimab. Receptors originate from an adult with an advanced solid tumor such as melanoma, head and neck, liver or kidney cancer.

The chain has TRBV28 and TRBJ2-3, with 7 bases matching TRBD1. Germline lookup yields CDR1 MDHEN and CDR2 SYDVKM. Unmatched junction bases numbered 17, after V lost 6 bases and J lost 2 bases. This CDR3 has 18 residues. In nucleotides, the CDR3 is TGTGCCAGCAGACACCACCTCACAGGGGCCTCCTTCACAGATACGCAGTATTTT. Translated: CASRHHLTGASFTDTQYF.

The chain uses TRBV4-2 and TRBJ1-6; D possibly corresponds to TRBD1 (6 bases). Germline-derived CDR1 and CDR2 are LGHNA and YNFKEQ. This CDR3 contains 16 residues. Trimming stripped 5 bases from V and 6 bases from J, with 17 bases between. CDR3 residues: CASSLDPTGFNSPLHF. The CDR3 coding sequence is TGTGCCAGCAGCTTGGACCCCACAGGGTTTAATTCACCCCTCCACTTT.

The chain combines TRBV19 with TRBJ2-7, with a tentative D call TRBD2 (6 bases). V lost 10 bases, J lost 6 bases, and 13 bases lay in between. The length of the CDR3 is 11 residues. Germline V gene data show CDR1 as LNHDA and CDR2 as SQIVND (reference sequence). DNA for the CDR3: TGTGCCACTCAAAGGGGAGGCGAGCAGTACTTC. Its protein is CATQRGGEQYF. Using reference TRBV19 and TRBJ2-7 for the parts outside the CDR3, the full variable domain is DGGITQSPKYLFRKEGQNVTLSCEQNLNHDAMYWYRQDPGQGLRLIYYSQIVNDFQKGDIAEGYSVSREKKESFPLTVTSAQKNPTAFYLCATQRGGEQYFGPGTRLTVT.

The chain employs TRBV6-1 and TRBJ2-7; 15 nucleotides agree with TRBD2. The CDR3 spans 15 residues. J gave up 3 bases and V 5 bases, and 2 bases lay outside the gene matches. Looked up from germline, CDR1 is MNHNS and CDR2 is SASEGT. CDR3 sequence reads: CASSWTSGGDYEQYF. Written as DNA, the CDR3 is TGTGCCAGCAGTTGGACTAGCGGGGGGGACTACGAGCAGTACTTC.

The V gene is TRBV6-6, the J gene TRBJ2-1; maybe TRBD2 (6 bases). Germline V CDR1 and CDR2: MNHNY, SVGAGI (reference sequence). V was pared by 6 bases and J by 7 bases, with 19 bases between. There are 15 residues in the CDR3. CDR3: CASSLMGDSLNEQFF. The CDR3 bases are TGTGCCAGCAGCCTAATGGGGGACTCCTTGAATGAGCAGTTCTTC.

CDR3 in amino acids: CASSLYGRLDTEAFF. The DNA of the CDR3 is TGTGCCAGCAGTTTATATGGGCGTTTGGACACTGAAGCTTTCTTT. This chain connects TRBV27 to TRBJ1-1, with D uncertain. The CDR3 totals 15 residues. Germline CDR1 reads MNHEY; CDR2 reads SMNVEV (reference sequence). V shed 1 base and J shed 3 bases, with 12 bases lying between them.

The chain employs TRBV7-3 and TRBJ2-7; D is perhaps TRBD1 (6 bases). The CDR3 totals 15 residues. V was shortened by 4 bases and J by 6 bases, with 19 bases between the two germline ends. The germline CDR1 and CDR2 sequences are SGHTA and FQGTGA. The CDR3 sequence is CASSSTGSPLGEQYF. In DNA, the CDR3 is TGTGCCAGCAGCTCCACAGGGTCCCCATTGGGCGAGCAGTACTTC.

V gene TRBV15 combines with J gene TRBJ2-3; tentatively, D is TRBD1 (5 bases). The germline V gene encodes CDR1 LNHNV and CDR2 YYDKDF (reference sequence). Trimming took 4 bases from V and 5 from J, leaving 13 bases between them. The CDR3 has 14 residues. The CDR3 protein is CATSIPIQGDTQYF. CDR3 in DNA: TGTGCCACCAGCATCCCAATCCAGGGAGATACGCAGTATTTT.

The chain is built from TRBV7-9 and TRBJ1-2; 10 bases are a match to TRBD1. CDR1 is SEHNR and CDR2 is FQNEAQ in the germline V gene (reference sequence). The CDR3 has 14 residues. J lost 5 bases, V lost 5 bases, and 5 bases had no gene match. The CDR3 region has the DNA TGTGCCAGCAGCCTTAGGACAGGGGGATATGGCTACACCTTC. Residues: CASSLRTGGYGYTF.

Relative to its sample, this clone is medium-sized (0.01 to 0.1%). The CDR3 loop is CASSDSLRGEAFF. Written as DNA, the CDR3 is TGTGCCAGCAGTGACTCCCTTCGGGGAGAAGCTTTCTTT. This chain links TRBV6-4 with TRBJ1-1; D gene ambiguous. Germline loops: CDR1 MRHNA, CDR2 SNTAGT. CDR3 length: 13 residues. Trimming shortened V by 0 bases and J by 8 bases, and 10 bases separated the two germline ends.

J is TRBJ1-5 and V is TRBV28; 8 bases are a match to TRBD1. This CDR3 is 18 amino acids long. The germline V gene encodes CDR1 MDHEN and CDR2 SYDVKM. J lost 0 bases, V lost 7 bases, and 14 bases had no gene match. The CDR3 coding sequence is TGTGCCAGCAACGTTTTCAGGGGGCTATCGTATAGCAATCAGCCCCAGCATTTT. It encodes CASNVFRGLSYSNQPQHF.